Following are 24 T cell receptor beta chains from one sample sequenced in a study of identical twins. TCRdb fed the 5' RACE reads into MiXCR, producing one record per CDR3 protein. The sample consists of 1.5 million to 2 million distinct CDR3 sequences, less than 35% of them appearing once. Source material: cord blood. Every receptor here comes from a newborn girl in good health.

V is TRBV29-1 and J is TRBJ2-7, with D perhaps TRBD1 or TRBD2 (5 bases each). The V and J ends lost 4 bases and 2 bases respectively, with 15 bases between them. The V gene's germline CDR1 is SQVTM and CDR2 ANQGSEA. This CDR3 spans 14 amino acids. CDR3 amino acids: CSVGGPRQPYEQYF. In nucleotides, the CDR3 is TGCAGCGTTGGGGGACCCAGACAGCCCTACGAGCAGTACTTC.

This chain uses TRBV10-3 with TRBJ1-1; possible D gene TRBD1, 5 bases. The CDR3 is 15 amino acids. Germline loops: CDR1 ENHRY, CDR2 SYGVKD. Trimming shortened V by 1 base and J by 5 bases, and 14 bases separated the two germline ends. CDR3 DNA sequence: TGTGCCATCAGTGAGTTCGCCCCCAGGGAAACTGAAGCTTTCTTT. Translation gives CAISEFAPRETEAFF.

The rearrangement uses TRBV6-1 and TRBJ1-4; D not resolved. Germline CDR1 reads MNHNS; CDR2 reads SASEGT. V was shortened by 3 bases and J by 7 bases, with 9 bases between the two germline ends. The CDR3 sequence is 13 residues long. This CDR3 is CASSDRRIEKLFF. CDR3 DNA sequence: TGTGCCAGCAGTGACAGACGAATTGAAAAACTGTTTTTT.

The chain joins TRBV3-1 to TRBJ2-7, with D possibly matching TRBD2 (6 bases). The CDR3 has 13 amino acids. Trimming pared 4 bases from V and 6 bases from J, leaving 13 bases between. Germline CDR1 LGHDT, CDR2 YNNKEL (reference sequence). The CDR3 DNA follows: TGTGCCAGCAGCCCGGGACTCCCTAGCGAGCAGTACTTC. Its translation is CASSPGLPSEQYF.

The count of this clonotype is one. The CDR3 bases are TGCAGTGCTAGAGTCCGGGTAAATGAGCAGTACTTC. It translates to CSARVRVNEQYF. The gene calls are TRBV20-1 and TRBJ2-7; no reliable D call. Looked up from germline, CDR1 is DFQATT and CDR2 is SNEGSKA (reference sequence). Trimming removed 1 base from V and 7 bases from J, with 11 bases in between. The CDR3 is made up of 12 amino acids.

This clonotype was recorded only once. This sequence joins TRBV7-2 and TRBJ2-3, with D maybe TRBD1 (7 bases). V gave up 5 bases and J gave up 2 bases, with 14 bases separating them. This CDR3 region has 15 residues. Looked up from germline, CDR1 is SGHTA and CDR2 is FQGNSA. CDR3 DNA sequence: TGTGCCAGCAGCCCAGGGGGGCGATACACAGATACGCAGTATTTT. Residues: CASSPGGRYTDTQYF. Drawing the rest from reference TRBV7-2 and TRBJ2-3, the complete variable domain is GAGVSQSPSNKVTEKGKDVELRCDPISGHTALYWYRQSLGQGLEFLIYFQGNSAPDKSGLPSDRFSAERTGGSVSTLTIQRTQQEDSAVYLCASSPGGRYTDTQYFGPGTRLTVL.

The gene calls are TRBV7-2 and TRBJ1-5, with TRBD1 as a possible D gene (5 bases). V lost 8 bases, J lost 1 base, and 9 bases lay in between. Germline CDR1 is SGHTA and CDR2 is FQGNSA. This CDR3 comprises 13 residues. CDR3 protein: CASCRASNQPQHF. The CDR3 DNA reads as TGTGCCAGCTGCAGGGCCAGCAATCAGCCCCAGCATTTT. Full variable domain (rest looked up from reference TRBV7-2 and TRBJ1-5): GAGVSQSPSNKVTEKGKDVELRCDPISGHTALYWYRQSLGQGLEFLIYFQGNSAPDKSGLPSDRFSAERTGGSVSTLTIQRTQQEDSAVYLCASCRASNQPQHFGDGTRLSIL.

CDR3 nucleotide sequence: TGTGCCAGCAGTGAATTCCCAAGGACACAGCCCCAGCATTTT. Amino acid sequence: CASSEFPRTQPQHF. The rearrangement links TRBV6-1 to TRBJ1-5; D is possibly TRBD1 (5 bases). V was cut by 2 bases and J by 7 bases, with 12 bases left in between. The CDR3 sequence is 14 residues long. Germline V gene sequence: CDR1 MNHNS, CDR2 SASEGT.

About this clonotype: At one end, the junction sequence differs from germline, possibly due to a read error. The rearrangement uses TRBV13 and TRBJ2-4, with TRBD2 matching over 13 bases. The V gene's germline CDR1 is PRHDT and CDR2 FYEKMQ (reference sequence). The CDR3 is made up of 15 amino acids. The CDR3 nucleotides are TGTGCCAGCAGAATACAGGGACTAGCGGGAAACACTCAGTACTTC. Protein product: CASRIQGLAGNTQYF.

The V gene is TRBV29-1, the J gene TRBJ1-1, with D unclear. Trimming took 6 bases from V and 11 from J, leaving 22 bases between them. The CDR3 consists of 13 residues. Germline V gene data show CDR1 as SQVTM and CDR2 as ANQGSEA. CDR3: CSVARGFLPGAFF. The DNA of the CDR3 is TGCAGCGTGGCTCGTGGGTTTCTTCCTGGGGCTTTCTTT.

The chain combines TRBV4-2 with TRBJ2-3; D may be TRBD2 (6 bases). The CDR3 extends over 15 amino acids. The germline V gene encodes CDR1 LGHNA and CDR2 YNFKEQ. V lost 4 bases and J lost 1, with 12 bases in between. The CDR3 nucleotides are TGTGCCAGCAGCCTTCAGGCTAGCGGCACAGATACGCAGTATTTT. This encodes CASSLQASGTDTQYF.

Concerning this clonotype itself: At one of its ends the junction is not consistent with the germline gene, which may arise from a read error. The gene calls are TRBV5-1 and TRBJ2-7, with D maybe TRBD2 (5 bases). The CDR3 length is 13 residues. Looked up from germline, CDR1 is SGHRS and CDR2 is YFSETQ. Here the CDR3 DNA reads TGCGCCAGCAACTTGGGTACTAGCTACGAGCAGTACTTC. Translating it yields CASNLGTSYEQYF.

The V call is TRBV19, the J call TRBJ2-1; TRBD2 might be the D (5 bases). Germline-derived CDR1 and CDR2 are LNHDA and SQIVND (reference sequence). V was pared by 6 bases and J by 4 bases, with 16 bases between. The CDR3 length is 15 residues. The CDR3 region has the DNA TGTGCCAGTAGCCCCGGGATGAGACTTTACAATGAGCAGTTCTTC. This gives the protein CASSPGMRLYNEQFF.

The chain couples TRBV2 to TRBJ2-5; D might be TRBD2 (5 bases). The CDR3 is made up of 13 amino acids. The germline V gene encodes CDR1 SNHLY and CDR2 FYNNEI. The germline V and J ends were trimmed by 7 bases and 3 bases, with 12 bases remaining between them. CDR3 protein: CASMERSEETQYF. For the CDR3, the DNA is TGTGCCAGCATGGAGCGGAGTGAAGAGACCCAGTACTTC.

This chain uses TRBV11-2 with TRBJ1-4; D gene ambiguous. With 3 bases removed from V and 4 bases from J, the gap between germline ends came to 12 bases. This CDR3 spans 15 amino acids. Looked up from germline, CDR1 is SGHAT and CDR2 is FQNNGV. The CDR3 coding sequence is TGTGCCAGCAGCTTGGCGACAAATCTTAATGAAAAACTGTTTTTT. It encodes CASSLATNLNEKLFF.

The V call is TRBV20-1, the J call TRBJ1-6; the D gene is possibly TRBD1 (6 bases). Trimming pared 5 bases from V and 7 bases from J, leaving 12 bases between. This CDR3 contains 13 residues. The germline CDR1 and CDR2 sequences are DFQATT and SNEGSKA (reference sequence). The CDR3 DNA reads TGCAGTGCTTATCGACAGGAAAATTCACCCCTCCACTTT. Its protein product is CSAYRQENSPLHF.

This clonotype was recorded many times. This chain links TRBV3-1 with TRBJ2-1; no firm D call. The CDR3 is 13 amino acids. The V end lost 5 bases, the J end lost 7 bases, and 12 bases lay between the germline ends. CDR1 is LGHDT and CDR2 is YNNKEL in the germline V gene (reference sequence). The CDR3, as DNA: TGTGCCAGCAGCTCCGACCGGACGAATGAGCAGTTCTTC. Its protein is CASSSDRTNEQFF.

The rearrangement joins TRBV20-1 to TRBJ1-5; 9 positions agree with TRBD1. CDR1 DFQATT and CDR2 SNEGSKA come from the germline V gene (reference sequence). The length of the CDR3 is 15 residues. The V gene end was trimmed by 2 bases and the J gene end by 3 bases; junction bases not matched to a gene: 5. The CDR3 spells CSARTGGFFNQPQHF. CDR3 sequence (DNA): TGCAGTGCTAGAACAGGGGGCTTCTTCAATCAGCCCCAGCATTTT.

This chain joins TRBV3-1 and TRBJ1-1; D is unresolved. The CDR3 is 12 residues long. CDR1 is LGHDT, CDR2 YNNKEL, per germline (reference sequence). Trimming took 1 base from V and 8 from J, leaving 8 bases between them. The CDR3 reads CASSQGDQEAFF. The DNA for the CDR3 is TGTGCCAGCAGCCAAGGGGATCAGGAAGCTTTCTTT.

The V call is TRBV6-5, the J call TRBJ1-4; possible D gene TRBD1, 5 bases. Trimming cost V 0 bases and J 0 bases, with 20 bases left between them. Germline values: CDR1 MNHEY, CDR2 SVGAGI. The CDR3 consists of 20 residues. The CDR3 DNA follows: TGTGCCAGCAGTTACTCGGGGGGTATTCACTCGCCTTCAACTAATGAAAAACTGTTTTTT. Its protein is CASSYSGGIHSPSTNEKLFF.

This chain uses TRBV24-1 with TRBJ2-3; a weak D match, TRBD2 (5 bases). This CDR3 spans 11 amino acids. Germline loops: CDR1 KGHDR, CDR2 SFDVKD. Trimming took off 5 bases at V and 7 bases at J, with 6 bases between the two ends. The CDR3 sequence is CATSGGHTQYF. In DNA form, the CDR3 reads TGTGCCACCAGTGGAGGGCATACGCAGTATTTT.

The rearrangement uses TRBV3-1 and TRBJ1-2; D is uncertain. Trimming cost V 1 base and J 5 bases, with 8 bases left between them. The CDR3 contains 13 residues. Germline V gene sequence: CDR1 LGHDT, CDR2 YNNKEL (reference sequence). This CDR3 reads CASSQVPYYGYTF. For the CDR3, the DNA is TGTGCCAGCAGCCAAGTTCCGTATTATGGCTACACCTTC.

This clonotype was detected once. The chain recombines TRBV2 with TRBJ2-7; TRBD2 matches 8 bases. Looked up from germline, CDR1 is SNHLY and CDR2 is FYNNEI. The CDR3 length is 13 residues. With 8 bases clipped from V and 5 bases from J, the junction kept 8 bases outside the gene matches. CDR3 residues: CASQGSGVHEQYF. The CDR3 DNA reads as TGTGCCAGCCAAGGTAGCGGGGTTCACGAGCAGTACTTC.

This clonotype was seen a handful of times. CDR3 coding DNA: TGTGCCAGCAATCGTCTAGCGGGGGACCAAGAGACCCAGTACTTC. Protein sequence: CASNRLAGDQETQYF. This chain uses TRBV2 with TRBJ2-5; 10 bases are a match to TRBD2. From germline, CDR1 is SNHLY and CDR2 FYNNEI. The CDR3 has 15 amino acids. V was clipped by 7 bases and J by 0 bases; unmatched bases: 5.